Reported below is one T cell receptor (beta chain). The naive CD8 subset, CD45RO-negative cells positively selected for CCR7, excluded terminally differentiated effector memory CD45RA+ cells. Deletions cut 4 bases from V and 4 bases from J, with 18 bases between. Germline assignment: CDR1 SEHNR and CDR2 FQNEAQ (reference sequence). The CDR3 contains 16 residues. This record comes from a study of shared clonotypes between healthy human individuals. Profiled with immunoSEQ multiplex PCR; TCRdb holds only in-frame clones, not every one. The sample holds 750,000 to 1,000,000 clones, 80% to 95% seen once. V and J are TRBV7-9 and TRBJ2-3, with D possibly TRBD1 on 6 matching bases. This receptor was identified in a man aged 25 to 40 in good health. Sequenced material: naive CD8+ T cells sorted from blood. CDR3: CASSSRIRQVSDTQYF. The CDR3 DNA is TGTGCCAGCAGCTCCCGGATCCGACAGGTTTCAGATACGCAGTATTTT.